This T cell receptor (beta chain) was identified in a study of blood T cells in healthy people across ages. Study as a whole: Template-switching capture recovered about one barcoded beta molecule per two T cells.

Together with a sample-barcoded 5' primer, a J-beta primer mix was included in a second PCR lasting roughly 6 to 12 cycles. Template switching added a 12-random-nucleotide identifier to every cDNA molecule. MiXCR, applied by TCRdb to the 5' RACE reads, yields one record per CDR3 protein. The table has roughly 1.6 million distinct CDR3 sequences, about 35% seen once; the top ten hold about 11%. This CDR3 comprises 15 residues. Germline trimming cut 1 base from V and 5 bases from J; bases unmatched to any gene: 2. Per the germline V gene, CDR1 is SGHTA and CDR2 is FQGNSA. Russia was home to the donors, healthy Caucasian individuals aged about 6 to 90. This clonotype was observed at least ten times. What it binds is unknown. Findings and caveats of the study: Aged donors had fewer naive CD4+ cells and lower diversity than long-lived donors.

The specimen sequenced was blood. The chain combines TRBV7-2 with TRBJ2-2; 9 nucleotides agree with TRBD1. The receptor's source is a woman aged 25 to 45 in good health. This CDR3 reads CASSLETGGTGELFF. For the CDR3, the DNA is TGTGCCAGCAGCTTAGAGACAGGGGGTACCGGGGAGCTGTTTTTT. The full variable domain, with the rest looked up from reference TRBV7-2 and TRBJ2-2, is GAGVSQSPSNKVTEKGKDVELRCDPISGHTALYWYRQSLGQGLEFLIYFQGNSAPDKSGLPSDRFSAERTGGSVSTLTIQRTQQEDSAVYLCASSLETGGTGELFFGEGSRLTVL.